This TCR beta chain was recovered during a study of T cell changes during pregnancy in multiple sclerosis. The CDR3 is 14 residues long. Germline CDR1 MNHEY, CDR2 SVGAGI. Trimming pared 2 bases from V and 0 bases from J, leaving 7 bases between. Assay: immunoSEQ multiplex PCR; the TCRdb copy retains only in-frame clones and omits some. Of about 49,000 clones listed, 80% to 95% are singletons. This TCR derives from a female donor with multiple sclerosis, enrolled in a pregnancy study. The chain recombines TRBV6-5 with TRBJ1-1; no clear D gene. The material was peripheral blood, obtained after pregnancy. This chain's CDR3 is CASSYGPLNTEAFF. The CDR3 nucleotides read TGTGCCAGCAGTTACGGGCCCCTGAACACTGAAGCTTTCTTT.